This T cell receptor (beta chain) was sequenced for a study of cytomegalovirus exposure and HLA in healthy donors. Whole-study context: HLA-typed donors were the source of about 85 million unique TCRs held in an early data release. Study conclusions and caveats: Specific recognition of CMV antigens was confirmed in vitro for a few chains (all CMV-associated). Later work showed greater clonal expansion in HLA-associated TCR beta chains than in equally common others.

The PCR contained 60 Vbeta and 13 Jbeta primers. Repertoires were generated with immunoSEQ multiplex PCR, while TCRdb's copy carries only in-frame clones and drops some. The table lists around 190,000 clones. Remarks on this clone: The antigen remains unidentified.

Germline V gene lookup returns CDR1 LNHDA and CDR2 SQIVND (reference sequence). The CDR3 is 15 residues long. V lost 4 bases to trimming and J lost 4 bases, with 16 bases between them. Material for sequencing was PBMCs. The chain is built from TRBV19 and TRBJ1-1; the D is unclear. This TCR derives from a woman aged 25 to 45 in good health and CMV-seropositive. In nucleotides, the CDR3 is TGTGCCAGTAGTAGATCAAGAGTTCGGAGCACTGAAGCTTTCTTT. Translating gives CASSRSRVRSTEAFF.